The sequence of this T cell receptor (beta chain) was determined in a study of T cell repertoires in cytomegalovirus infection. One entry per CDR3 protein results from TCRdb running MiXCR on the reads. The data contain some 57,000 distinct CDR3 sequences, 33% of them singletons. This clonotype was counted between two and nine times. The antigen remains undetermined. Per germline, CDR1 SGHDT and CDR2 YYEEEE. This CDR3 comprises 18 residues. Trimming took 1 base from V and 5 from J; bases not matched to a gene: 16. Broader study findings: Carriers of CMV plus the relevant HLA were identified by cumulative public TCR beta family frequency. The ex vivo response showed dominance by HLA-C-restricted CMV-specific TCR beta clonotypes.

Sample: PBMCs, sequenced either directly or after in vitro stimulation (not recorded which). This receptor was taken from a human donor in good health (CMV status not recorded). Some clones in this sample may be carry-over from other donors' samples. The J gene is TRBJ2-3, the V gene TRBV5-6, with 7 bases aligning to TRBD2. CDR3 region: CASSLSPLAAGVRDTQYF. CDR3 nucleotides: TGTGCCAGCAGCTTGTCGCCTCTTGCTGCGGGAGTGCGAGATACGCAGTATTTT.